Below are 4 T cell receptor beta chains sequenced from a single sample in a study of T cells in Graves' hyperthyroidism and ophthalmopathy. Using RNA transcripts as the source, TCR beta CDR3 regions were amplified. The TCR CDR3 was amplified in a first-round RT-PCR using the HTBI primer set. TCRdb analysed the multiplex PCR reads with MiXCR anew, one entry per CDR3 protein. Of about 550,000 distinct CDR3 sequences listed, under 25% are singletons. The specimen was blood. The receptors shown here come from a man aged 18 to 29 with Graves' hyperthyroidism.

The chain is built from TRBV10-3 and TRBJ1-6, with 9 nucleotides matching TRBD1. CDR3 length: 15 amino acids. Germline CDR1 is ENHRY and CDR2 is SYGVKD. Trimming took 4 bases from V and 10 from J; bases not matched to a gene: 8. CDR3: CAISAWGQGGSPLHF. The CDR3 DNA reads TGTGCCATCAGTGCCTGGGGACAGGGAGGCTCACCCCTCCACTTT.

This clonotype was picked up many times. The chain couples TRBV4-1 to TRBJ1-1; D is undetermined. V was pared by 0 bases and J by 2 bases, with 7 bases between. The CDR3 has 14 residues. Germline V gives CDR1 MGHRA, CDR2 YSYEKL. In DNA, the CDR3 is TGCGCCAGCAGCCAAGAGTTCTCAAACACTGAAGCTTTCTTT. This codes for CASSQEFSNTEAFF.

The chain couples TRBV5-1 to TRBJ2-7; D gene ambiguous. V was pared by 0 bases and J by 3 bases, with 7 bases between. The germline V gene has CDR1 SGHRS and CDR2 YFSETQ. The CDR3 runs to 13 residues. As DNA, the CDR3 is TGCGCCAGCAGCTTGGCTTCCGACTACGAGCAGTACTTC. Translating gives CASSLASDYEQYF.

This clonotype showed up many times. The rearrangement joins TRBV27 to TRBJ2-7; possible D gene TRBD2, 7 bases. The V end was cut by 5 bases, the J end by 3 bases, with 17 bases between. Germline CDR1 is MNHEY and CDR2 is SMNVEV (reference sequence). The CDR3 is 15 residues long. CDR3 in DNA: TGTGCCAGCAGTACCCGGGCGGGGGCCTACTACGAGCAGTACTTC. This sequence encodes CASSTRAGAYYEQYF.